This T cell receptor beta chain was identified in a study of human CD8 memory T cell subsets. With respect to this clonotype: Antigen: not known.

Study conclusions and caveats: This study determined the sequences of T cell receptor beta chains and of no other chains.

Generation of TCR beta libraries used UMI-labeled 5' RACE. In the source study's methods: Each of the TCR beta libraries had somewhere between about 3,000 and 20,000 functional CDR3 beta clonotypes in it. Using the 5' RACE reads, TCRdb records one entry per CDR3 protein without DNA. TCRdb, rather than the study authors, made the V and J calls. The table for this sample gives about 7,000 distinct CDR3 sequences. Germline assignment: CDR1 MNHEY and CDR2 SVGAGI. The CDR3 runs to 15 residues. Stem-like CD8+ memory T cells, termed TSTEM, were CCR7+ PD-1- TIGIT-. The sample consisted of CD8+ stem-like memory T cells (TSCM and TCM) sorted from PBMCs. Subset specified: stem-like memory CD8 T cells (TSTEM), CCR7+ PD-1- TIGIT-. The V gene is TRBV6-5, the J gene TRBJ2-2; TCRdb names TRBD1, which stays unverified in the absence of DNA. The sequence was collected from a human donor in good health. The CDR3 loop is CASSYNEHPGKELFF.